These 31 T cell receptor beta chains were all obtained from the same sample, sequenced in a study of Graves' ophthalmopathy and Graves' hyperthyroidism. Amplification of the TCR beta CDR3 regions used RNA transcripts (as template). HTBI primers primed a first-round RT-PCR, and a second-round multiplex PCR followed. A single record per CDR3 protein comes from TCRdb applying MiXCR to the multiplex PCR reads. The sample contains more than 1,000,000 distinct CDR3 sequences, less than 45% of which appear only once. Sequencing was performed on peripheral blood or thyroid tissue (not recorded which). All receptors come from an adult man with Graves' hyperthyroidism.

The V and J genes are TRBV27 and TRBJ1-2; D is perhaps TRBD1 (5 bases). The CDR3 contains 15 residues. The V end was cut by 4 bases, the J end by 2 bases, with 14 bases between. Germline CDR1 and CDR2: MNHEY and SMNVEV (reference sequence). In DNA form, the CDR3 reads TGTGCCAGCAGTTCCCACGACAGTTACAACTATGGCTACACCTTC. Its translation: CASSSHDSYNYGYTF.

The CDR3 region is CSARDPGQGFQPQHF. Here the CDR3 DNA reads TGCAGTGCTAGAGATCCGGGACAGGGGTTTCAGCCCCAGCATTTT. The chain employs TRBV20-1 and TRBJ1-5; 10 bases agree with TRBD1. Germline assignment: CDR1 DFQATT and CDR2 SNEGSKA (reference sequence). J gave up 6 bases and V 0 bases, and 5 bases lay outside the gene matches. The CDR3 totals 15 residues.

Ten or more counts support this clonotype. The chain is built from TRBV5-1 and TRBJ2-7; D uncertain. This CDR3 has 12 amino acids. Trimming removed 1 base from V and 6 bases from J, with 8 bases in between. Germline CDR1 reads SGHRS; CDR2 reads YFSETQ. The CDR3 protein is CASSLSGVEQYF. The DNA of the CDR3 is TGCGCCAGCAGCTTGTCTGGGGTCGAGCAGTACTTC.

This clonotype was recorded at least ten times. V and J are TRBV7-9 and TRBJ1-2; 9 bases are a match to TRBD1. Germline CDR1 and CDR2: SEHNR and FQNEAQ (reference sequence). The J segment lost 6 bases and the V segment lost 5 bases, leaving 7 bases of the junction unmatched. The CDR3 totals 14 residues. The CDR3 reads CASSAQTGGNGYTF. The CDR3 coding sequence is TGTGCCAGCAGCGCCCAGACAGGGGGAAATGGCTACACCTTC. Together with reference TRBV7-9 and TRBJ1-2, the CDR3 gives the full variable domain: DTGVSQNPRHKITKRGQNVTFRCDPISEHNRLYWYRQTLGQGPEFLTYFQNEAQLEKSRLLSDRFSAERPKGSFSTLEIQRTEQGDSAMYLCASSAQTGGNGYTFGSGTRLTVV.

The V call is TRBV7-9, the J call TRBJ2-5; perhaps TRBD1 as D (6 bases). The CDR3 runs 15 residues. Trimming took 5 bases from V and 1 from J, leaving 14 bases between them. In germline, CDR1 is SEHNR, CDR2 FQNEAQ (reference sequence). This CDR3 reads CASSPIGQPQETQYF. Written as DNA, the CDR3 is TGTGCCAGCAGCCCCATCGGACAGCCCCAAGAGACCCAGTACTTC.

This clonotype turned up a few times. The chain couples TRBV4-1 to TRBJ1-5; D gene uncertain. The CDR3 has 14 amino acids. Trimming cost V 5 bases and J 0 bases, with 8 bases left between them. The V gene's germline CDR1 is MGHRA and CDR2 YSYEKL. Here the CDR3 reads CASSTPGSNQPQHF. CDR3 sequence (DNA): TGCGCCAGCAGCACCCCAGGTAGCAATCAGCCCCAGCATTTT.

This clonotype was seen repeatedly, ten times or more. The chain is built from TRBV10-3 and TRBJ2-7; D remains ambiguous. CDR3 size: 12 residues. Deletions cut 6 bases from V and 7 bases from J, with 13 bases between. The germline gives CDR1 ENHRY, CDR2 SYGVKD. CDR3 in DNA: TGTGCCATCAGCAGGTCAGAGACGGAGCAGTACTTC. This codes for CAISRSETEQYF.

V is TRBV2 and J is TRBJ1-6; possible D gene TRBD1, 5 bases. The CDR3 contains 15 residues. Looked up from germline, CDR1 is SNHLY and CDR2 is FYNNEI. The ends were cut back, 4 bases at V and 8 bases at J, with 15 bases in the middle. The CDR3 nucleotides read TGTGCCAGCAGTGCATCCGGGACCGTCGATTCACCCCTCCACTTT. Amino acid sequence: CASSASGTVDSPLHF.

CDR3 bases: TGCAGTGCTAGAGACCCGACAGGGGTCGGGCAATGGACTTTCTTT. Amino acids: CSARDPTGVGQWTFF. V gene TRBV20-1 combines with J gene TRBJ1-1; 8 positions agree with TRBD1. There are 15 residues in the CDR3. Germline V gene sequence: CDR1 DFQATT, CDR2 SNEGSKA (reference sequence). V was clipped by 0 bases and J by 12 bases; unmatched bases: 15.

This clonotype was observed many times. The J gene is TRBJ1-2, the V gene TRBV19; D possibly corresponds to TRBD1 (5 bases). V lost 5 bases to trimming and J lost 4 bases, with 17 bases between them. Germline V gene data show CDR1 as LNHDA and CDR2 as SQIVND (reference sequence). The CDR3 runs to 15 residues. CDR3: CASSRRGSQGYGYTF. The CDR3, as DNA: TGTGCCAGTAGTCGACGGGGAAGCCAGGGCTATGGCTACACCTTC.

The sample holds many counts of this clonotype. The V call is TRBV7-2, the J call TRBJ2-5; 8 nucleotides match TRBD2. In germline, CDR1 is SGHTA, CDR2 FQGNSA. This CDR3 comprises 15 residues. Losses at the gene ends were 7 bases for V and 5 bases for J; bases not matched to a gene: 12. This chain's CDR3 is CASTDPGGGFETQYF. The CDR3 DNA is TGTGCCAGCACCGACCCAGGCGGGGGGTTTGAGACCCAGTACTTC.

This clonotype was found many times. The chain employs TRBV10-3 and TRBJ1-3; 7 nucleotides line up with TRBD1. V shed 10 bases and J 0 bases; nucleotides not matched to a gene: 21. Germline V gene lookup returns CDR1 ENHRY and CDR2 SYGVKD. This CDR3 region has 19 residues. The CDR3 is CATREAIQKQGPSGNTIYF. In nucleotides, the CDR3 is TGTGCCACCAGGGAAGCCATCCAGAAACAGGGGCCCTCTGGAAACACCATATATTTT.

The table lists this clonotype with many counts. The chain couples TRBV11-2 to TRBJ2-5; D uncertain. V lost 3 bases to trimming and J lost 9 bases, with 17 bases between them. The CDR3 is 14 amino acids. The germline CDR1 and CDR2 sequences are SGHAT and FQNNGV. The CDR3 region is CASSLGRAGEPQYF. Written as DNA, the CDR3 is TGTGCCAGCAGCTTGGGTCGGGCCGGTGAACCCCAGTACTTC.

The chain joins TRBV9 to TRBJ1-4; 9 nucleotides match TRBD1. Germline values: CDR1 SGDLS, CDR2 YYNGEE. The CDR3 consists of 18 residues. J gave up 6 bases and V 2 bases, and 14 bases lay outside the gene matches. For the CDR3, the DNA is TGTGCCAGCAGCGTCAGTACCGGGACAGGGATTGCCCATGAAAAACTGTTTTTT. Encoded protein: CASSVSTGTGIAHEKLFF.

The chain couples TRBV5-4 to TRBJ2-3; 12 nucleotides align to TRBD2. J lost 7 bases, V lost 5 bases, and 17 bases had no gene match. This CDR3 comprises 18 residues. CDR1 SGHNT and CDR2 YYREEE come from the germline V gene (reference sequence). The CDR3 DNA follows: TGTGCCAGCAGTCTTCCGCGAAGACTAGCGGGAGAGGGATATACGCAGTATTTT. It yields the protein CASSLPRRLAGEGYTQYF.

This chain links TRBV7-3 with TRBJ1-1; D is undetermined. The CDR3 loop spans 16 amino acids. V was shortened by 2 bases and J by 1 base, with 14 bases between the two germline ends. Germline CDR1 and CDR2: SGHTA and FQGTGA. The CDR3 is CASSLYFSRGNTEAFF. The CDR3, as DNA: TGTGCCAGCAGCTTATACTTTTCACGGGGGAACACTGAAGCTTTCTTT.

This clonotype was counted many times. The rearrangement joins TRBV10-3 to TRBJ2-5, with TRBD1 as a possible D gene (8 bases). Germline lookup yields CDR1 ENHRY and CDR2 SYGVKD. The CDR3 totals 18 residues. The V end was cut by 5 bases, the J end by 4 bases, with 26 bases between. This CDR3 reads CAISQSGTGGGLGETQYF. The CDR3 DNA sequence: TGTGCCATCAGTCAGAGCGGGACAGGAGGCGGGTTGGGAGAGACCCAGTACTTC.

In this sample, this clonotype turned up once. The chain couples TRBV7-7 to TRBJ2-7; possibly TRBD2 for D (5 bases). The V gene's germline CDR1 is SSHAT and CDR2 FNYEAQ (reference sequence). CDR3 length: 13 amino acids. The ends were cut back, 6 bases at V and 2 bases at J, with 11 bases in the middle. CDR3 amino acids: CASREAAAYEQYF. The CDR3 coding sequence is TGTGCCAGCAGGGAAGCGGCAGCCTACGAGCAGTACTTC.

In the case of this clonotype: A much bigger clone sits one base away, suggesting this may be a read error. V usage is TRBV7-8 and J usage is TRBJ2-7, with unresolved D. There are 12 residues in the CDR3. Trimming stripped 3 bases from V and 2 bases from J, with 5 bases between. The germline gives CDR1 SGHVS, CDR2 FQNEAQ. The CDR3 region has the DNA TGTGCCAGCAGCTTCCATACCTACGAGCAGTACTTC. Protein product: CASSFHTYEQYF.

About this clonotype itself: This sequence may be a read error, since a much larger clone differs from it by one base. The chain has TRBV20-1 and TRBJ2-5; 7 bases match TRBD2. Germline CDR1 and CDR2: DFQATT and SNEGSKA (reference sequence). J was trimmed by 4 bases and V by 2 bases; bases with no gene match: 7. CDR3 length: 14 residues. CDR3 in amino acids: CSARKRASGETQYF. The CDR3 DNA is TGCAGTGCTAGAAAGAGGGCTAGCGGAGAGACCCAGTACTTC.

The chain couples TRBV20-1 to TRBJ1-2, with 11 nucleotides matching TRBD1. The CDR3 extends over 15 amino acids. V gave up 6 bases and J gave up 12 bases; unmatched junction bases: 18. CDR1 is DFQATT, CDR2 SNEGSKA, per germline (reference sequence). The CDR3 DNA reads as TGCAGTGCGCCCGGGACAGGGGGTAGTCAGGAGGGCCACACCTTC. This gives the protein CSAPGTGGSQEGHTF.

The chain recombines TRBV2 with TRBJ1-2; D is uncertain. CDR1 is SNHLY and CDR2 is FYNNEI in the germline V gene. This CDR3 comprises 13 residues. CDR3 protein: CAGVGARQLGYTF. As DNA, the CDR3 is TGTGCTGGGGTTGGAGCACGACAACTCGGCTACACCTTC.

This clonotype was found a few times. The rearrangement links TRBV11-2 to TRBJ1-1; 7 nucleotides agree with TRBD1. This CDR3 has 16 amino acids. Trimming cost V 4 bases and J 4 bases; bases outside gene matches: 12. The germline gives CDR1 SGHAT, CDR2 FQNNGV. The CDR3 region is CASSWGTEWIGTEAFF. As DNA, the CDR3 is TGTGCCAGCAGCTGGGGGACAGAGTGGATCGGCACTGAAGCTTTCTTT.

This clonotype has ten or more counts. The chain has TRBV29-1 and TRBJ2-7; 9 bases are a match to TRBD1. Germline loops: CDR1 SQVTM, CDR2 ANQGSEA. After removal of 7 bases from V and 0 bases from J, the junction contained 7 bases not matched to a gene. The length of the CDR3 is 14 residues. CDR3 nucleotide sequence: TGCAGCGCGAGGGACAGGGTGAACTCCTACGAGCAGTACTTC. Translating it yields CSARDRVNSYEQYF.

The chain carries TRBV6-5 and TRBJ2-7, with a possible D match to TRBD2 (6 bases). Trimming pared 4 bases from V and 2 bases from J, leaving 9 bases between. The CDR3 runs to 13 residues. The germline gives CDR1 MNHEY, CDR2 SVGAGI. The CDR3 loop is CASSWREAYEQYF. The CDR3 DNA is TGTGCCAGCAGTTGGAGGGAGGCCTACGAGCAGTACTTC.

This clonotype occurred a few times. The chain recombines TRBV2 with TRBJ1-1; D unresolved. V was pared by 5 bases and J by 1 base, with 14 bases between. This CDR3 contains 15 residues. The V gene's germline CDR1 is SNHLY and CDR2 FYNNEI. This CDR3 is CASSTTWTGNTEAFF. The CDR3 nucleotides read TGTGCCAGCAGTACTACCTGGACGGGGAACACTGAAGCTTTCTTT.

The chain recombines TRBV10-3 with TRBJ2-5, with D perhaps matching TRBD2 (6 bases). V was clipped by 5 bases and J by 4 bases, with 23 bases between them. The CDR3 runs to 17 residues. Germline CDR1 and CDR2: ENHRY and SYGVKD. CDR3 in DNA: TGTGCCATCAGTTACTACCCCCGGACTACGTCCGGAGAGACCCAGTACTTC. It specifies CAISYYPRTTSGETQYF.

This sequence joins TRBV10-3 and TRBJ1-5, with a tentative D call TRBD1 (5 bases). Looked up from germline, CDR1 is ENHRY and CDR2 is SYGVKD. Deletions cut 6 bases from V and 13 bases from J, with 10 bases between. The CDR3 has 10 residues. The CDR3 protein is CAISFGGQHF. CDR3 nucleotides: TGTGCCATCAGCTTCGGGGGACAGCATTTT.

J is TRBJ1-2 and V is TRBV29-1; perhaps TRBD1 as D (6 bases). The CDR3 has 12 residues. Trimming pared 7 bases from V and 2 bases from J, leaving 11 bases between. The germline CDR1 and CDR2 sequences are SQVTM and ANQGSEA. Here the CDR3 DNA reads TGCAGCGAGGGAGACAGGAACTATGGCTACACCTTC. It yields the protein CSEGDRNYGYTF.

The V call is TRBV27, the J call TRBJ1-1, with TRBD1 as a possible D gene (6 bases). The CDR3 length is 16 residues. Trimming cost V 7 bases and J 7 bases, with 25 bases left between them. Germline V CDR1 and CDR2: MNHEY, SMNVEV (reference sequence). This CDR3 reads CASTERGVLVMDEAFF. DNA of the CDR3: TGTGCCAGCACTGAAAGGGGGGTTCTGGTTATGGATGAAGCTTTCTTT.

The chain links TRBV25-1 to TRBJ1-2, with D uncertain. Trimming took off 7 bases at V and 3 bases at J, with 6 bases between the two ends. CDR1 MGHDK and CDR2 SYGVNS come from the germline V gene. CDR3 length: 11 residues. The CDR3 DNA reads as TGTGCCAGCACCCCGGACTATGGCTACACCTTC. Its protein is CASTPDYGYTF.